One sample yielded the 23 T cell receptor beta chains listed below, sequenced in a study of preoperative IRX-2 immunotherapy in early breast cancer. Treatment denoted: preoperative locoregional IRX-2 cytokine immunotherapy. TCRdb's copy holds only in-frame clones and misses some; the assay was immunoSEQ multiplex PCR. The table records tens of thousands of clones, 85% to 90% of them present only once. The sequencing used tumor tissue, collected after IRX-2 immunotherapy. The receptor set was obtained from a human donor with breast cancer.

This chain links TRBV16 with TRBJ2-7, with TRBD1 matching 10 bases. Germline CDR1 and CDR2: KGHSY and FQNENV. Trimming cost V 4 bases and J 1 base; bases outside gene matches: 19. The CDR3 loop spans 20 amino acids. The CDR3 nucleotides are TGTGCCAGCAGCCCTCAAAGAGGACAGGGGGGGAATTATGTATCCTACGAGCAGTACGTC. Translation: CASSPQRGQGGNYVSYEQYV.

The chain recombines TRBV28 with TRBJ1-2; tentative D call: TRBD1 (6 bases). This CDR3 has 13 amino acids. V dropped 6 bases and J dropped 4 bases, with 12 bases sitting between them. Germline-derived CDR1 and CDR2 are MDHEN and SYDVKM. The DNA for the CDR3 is TGTGCCAGCAGACCGTCGGGGGCCTATGGCTACACCTTC. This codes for CASRPSGAYGYTF.

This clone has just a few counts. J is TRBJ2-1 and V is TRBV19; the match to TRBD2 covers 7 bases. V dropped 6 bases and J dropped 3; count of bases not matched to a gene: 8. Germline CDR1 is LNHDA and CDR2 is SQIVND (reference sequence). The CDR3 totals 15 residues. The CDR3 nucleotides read TGTGCCAGTAGGAGTGCTGGGAGGGACTACAATGAGCAGTTCTTC. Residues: CASRSAGRDYNEQFF.

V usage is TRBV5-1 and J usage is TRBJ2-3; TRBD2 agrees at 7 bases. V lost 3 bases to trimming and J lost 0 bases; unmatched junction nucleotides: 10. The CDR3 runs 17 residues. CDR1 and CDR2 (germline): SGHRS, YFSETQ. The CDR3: CASSYGPAGSSTDTQYF. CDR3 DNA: TGCGCCAGCAGCTACGGACCAGCGGGATCTAGCACAGATACGCAGTATTTT.

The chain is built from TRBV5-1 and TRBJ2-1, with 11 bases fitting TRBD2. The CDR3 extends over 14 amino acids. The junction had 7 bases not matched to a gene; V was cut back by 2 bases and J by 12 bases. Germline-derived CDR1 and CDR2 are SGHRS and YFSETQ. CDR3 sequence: CASSFGVAGGPQFF. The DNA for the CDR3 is TGCGCCAGCAGCTTCGGAGTAGCGGGGGGGCCGCAGTTCTTC.

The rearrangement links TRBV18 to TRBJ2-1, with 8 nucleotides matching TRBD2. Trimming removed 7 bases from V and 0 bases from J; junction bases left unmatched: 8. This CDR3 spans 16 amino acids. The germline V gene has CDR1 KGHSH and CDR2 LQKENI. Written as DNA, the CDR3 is TGTGCCAGCTATCCCTCACTAGCGGCCTCCTACAATGAGCAGTTCTTC. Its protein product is CASYPSLAASYNEQFF.

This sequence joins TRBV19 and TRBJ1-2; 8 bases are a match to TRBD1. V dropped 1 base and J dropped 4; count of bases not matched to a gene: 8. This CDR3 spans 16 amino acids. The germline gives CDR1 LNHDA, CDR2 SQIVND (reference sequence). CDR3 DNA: TGTGCCAGTAGTATAGTATCTGCAGGGACAGGCTATGGCTACACCTTC. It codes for CASSIVSAGTGYGYTF.

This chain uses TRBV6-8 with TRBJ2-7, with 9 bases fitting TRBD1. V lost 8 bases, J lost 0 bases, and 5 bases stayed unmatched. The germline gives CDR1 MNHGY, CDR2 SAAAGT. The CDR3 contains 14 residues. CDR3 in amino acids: CASRGTGNSYEQYV. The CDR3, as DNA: TGTGCCAGCCGAGGGACAGGGAACTCCTACGAGCAGTACGTC.

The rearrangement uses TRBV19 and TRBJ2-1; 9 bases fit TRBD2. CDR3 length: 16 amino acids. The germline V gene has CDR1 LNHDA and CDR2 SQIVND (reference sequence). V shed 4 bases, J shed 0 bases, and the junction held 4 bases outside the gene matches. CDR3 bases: TGTGCCAGTAGTAAACCTAGCGGGGCCTCCTACAATGAGCAGTTCTTC. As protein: CASSKPSGASYNEQFF.

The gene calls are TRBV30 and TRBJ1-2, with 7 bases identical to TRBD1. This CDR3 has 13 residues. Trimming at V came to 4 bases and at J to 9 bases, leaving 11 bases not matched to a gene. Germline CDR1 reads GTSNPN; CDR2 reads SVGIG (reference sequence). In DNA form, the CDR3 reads TGTGCCTGGAAGTACGGACAGGCATGGAGCTACACCTTC. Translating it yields CAWKYGQAWSYTF.

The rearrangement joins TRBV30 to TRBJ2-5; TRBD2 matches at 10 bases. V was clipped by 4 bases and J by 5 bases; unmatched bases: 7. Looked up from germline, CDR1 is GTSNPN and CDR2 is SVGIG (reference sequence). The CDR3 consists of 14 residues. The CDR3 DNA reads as TGTGCCTGGAATAAGCGGGGGGGCCTTGAGACCCAGTACTTC. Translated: CAWNKRGGLETQYF.

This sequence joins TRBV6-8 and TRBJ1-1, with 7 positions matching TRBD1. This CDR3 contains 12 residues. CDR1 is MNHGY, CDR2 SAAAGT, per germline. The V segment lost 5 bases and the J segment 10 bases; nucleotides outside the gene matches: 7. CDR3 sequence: CASSTMTGRAFF. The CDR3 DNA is TGTGCCAGCAGTACTATGACAGGGCGAGCTTTCTTT.

The CDR3 sequence: CSVSRAGVSNYGYTF. In DNA form, the CDR3 reads TGCAGCGTATCCCGGGCGGGAGTCTCAAACTATGGCTACACCTTC. The chain is built from TRBV29-1 and TRBJ1-2; no firm D call. V was trimmed by 6 bases and J by 2 bases, leaving 19 bases between them. This CDR3 spans 15 amino acids. Germline V gene sequence: CDR1 SQVTM, CDR2 ANQGSEA.

In DNA form, the CDR3 reads TGTGCCAGCTCCCAAAGGGGGGGCACCCAGCATTTT. Its protein is CASSQRGGTQHF. V and J are TRBV6-8 and TRBJ1-5; a possible D gene is TRBD1 (6 bases). From germline, CDR1 is MNHGY and CDR2 SAAAGT. Trimming took off 8 bases at V and 11 bases at J, with 16 bases between the two ends. CDR3 length: 12 residues.

DNA for the CDR3: TGTGCCAGTAGTGCCAGTCCCAGGGGGGGTACTGAAGCTTTCTTT. It encodes CASSASPRGGTEAFF. V is TRBV19 and J is TRBJ1-1; TRBD1 matches 7 bases. The CDR3 is made up of 15 amino acids. Germline V CDR1 and CDR2: LNHDA, SQIVND (reference sequence). Trimming took 5 bases from V and 5 from J; bases not matched to a gene: 11.

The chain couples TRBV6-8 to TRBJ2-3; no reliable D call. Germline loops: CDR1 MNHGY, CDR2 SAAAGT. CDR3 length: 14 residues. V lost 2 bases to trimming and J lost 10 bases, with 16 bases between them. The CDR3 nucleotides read TGTGCCAGCAGTTACGGTGGAAGCGTAGGAGCGCAGTATTTT. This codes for CASSYGGSVGAQYF.

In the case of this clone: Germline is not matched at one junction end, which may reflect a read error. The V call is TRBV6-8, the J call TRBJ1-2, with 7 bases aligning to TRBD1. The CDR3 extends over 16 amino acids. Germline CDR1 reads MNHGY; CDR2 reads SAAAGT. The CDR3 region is CASSVRTGASNYSYTF. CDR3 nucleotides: TGTGCCAGCAGTGTTCGGACAGGAGCCTCTAACTATAGCTACACCTTC.

CDR3: CATGTANTEAFF. CDR3 DNA: TGTGCCACTGGGACCGCGAACACTGAAGCTTTCTTT. The J gene is TRBJ1-1, the V gene TRBV6-8; possibly TRBD1 for D (5 bases). Trimming took off 10 bases at V and 1 base at J, with 10 bases between the two ends. The CDR3 is made up of 12 amino acids. CDR1 is MNHGY and CDR2 is SAAAGT in the germline V gene.

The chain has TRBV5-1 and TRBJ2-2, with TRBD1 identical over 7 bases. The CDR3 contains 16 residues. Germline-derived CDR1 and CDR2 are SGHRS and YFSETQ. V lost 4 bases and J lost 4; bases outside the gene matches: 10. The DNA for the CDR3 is TGCGCCAGCAGCCACGGCCGTGCAGGGGGCACCGGGGAGCTGTTTTTT. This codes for CASSHGRAGGTGELFF.

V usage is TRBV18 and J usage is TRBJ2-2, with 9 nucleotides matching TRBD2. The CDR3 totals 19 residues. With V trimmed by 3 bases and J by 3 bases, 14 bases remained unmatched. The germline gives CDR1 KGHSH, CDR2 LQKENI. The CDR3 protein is CASSPRLSLAGDYTGELFF. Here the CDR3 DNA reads TGTGCCAGCTCACCTCGGCTGTCCTTAGCGGGAGACTACACCGGGGAGCTGTTTTTT.

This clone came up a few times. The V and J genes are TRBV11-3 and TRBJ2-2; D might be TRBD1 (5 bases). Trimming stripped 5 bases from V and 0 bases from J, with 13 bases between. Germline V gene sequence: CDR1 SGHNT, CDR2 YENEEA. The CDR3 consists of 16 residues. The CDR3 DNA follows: TGTGCCAGCAGCCCAGGGTATACGGCGAACACCGGGGAGCTGTTTTTT. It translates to CASSPGYTANTGELFF.

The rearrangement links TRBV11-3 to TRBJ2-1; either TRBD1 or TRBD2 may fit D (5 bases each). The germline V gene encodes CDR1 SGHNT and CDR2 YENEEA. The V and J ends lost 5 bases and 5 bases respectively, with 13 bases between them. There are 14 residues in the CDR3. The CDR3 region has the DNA TGTGCCAGCAGCCTGGGACGTACTAACAATGAGCAGTTCTTC. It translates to CASSLGRTNNEQFF. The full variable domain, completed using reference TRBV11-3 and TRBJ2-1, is EAGVVQSPRYKIIEKKQPVAFWCNPISGHNTLYWYLQNLGQGPELLIRYENEEAVDDSQLPKDRFSAERLKGVDSTLKIQPAELGDSAVYLCASSLGRTNNEQFFGPGTRLTVL.

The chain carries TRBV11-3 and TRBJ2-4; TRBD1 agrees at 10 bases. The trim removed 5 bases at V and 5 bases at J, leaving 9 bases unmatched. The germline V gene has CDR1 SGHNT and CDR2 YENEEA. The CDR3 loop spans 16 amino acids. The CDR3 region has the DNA TGTGCCAGCAGCGCCACCGGGACAGGGGACCAAAACATTCAGTACTTC. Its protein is CASSATGTGDQNIQYF.